A single T cell receptor (beta chain) is shown here with its context. What it recognizes is unknown. The CDR3 totals 15 residues. With 1 base removed from V and 5 bases from J, the gap between germline ends came to 14 bases. Germline V CDR1 and CDR2: SNHLY, FYNNEI. This record belongs to a study of type 1 regulatory T cells. Study-wide background: An in vitro protocol generated T-allo10, a Tr1-enriched, alloantigen-specific CD4 T cell product.

The study, taken as a whole, reports: Tr1 cells had a more restricted TCR repertoire than non-Tr1 cells.

TCRdb processed the reads anew with MiXCR; each CDR3 protein has one entry. In the table there are over 5,000 distinct CDR3 sequences, over 25% of which are singletons. The TCR was taken from a human donor in good health. The chain uses TRBV2 and TRBJ1-2; no reliable D call. Input material: cultured type 1 regulatory T (Tr1) cells, either the whole culture or a sorted fraction (not recorded which). CDR3 region: CASSEDKAPGYGYTF. DNA for the CDR3: TGTGCCAGCAGTGAAGACAAGGCCCCGGGGTATGGCTACACCTTC. Looking up the rest from reference TRBV2 and TRBJ1-2 gives the full variable domain: EPEVTQTPSHQVTQMGQEVILRCVPISNHLYFYWYRQILGQKVEFLVSFYNNEISEKSEIFDDQFSVERPDGSNFTLKIRSTKLEDSAMYFCASSEDKAPGYGYTFGSGTRLTVV.